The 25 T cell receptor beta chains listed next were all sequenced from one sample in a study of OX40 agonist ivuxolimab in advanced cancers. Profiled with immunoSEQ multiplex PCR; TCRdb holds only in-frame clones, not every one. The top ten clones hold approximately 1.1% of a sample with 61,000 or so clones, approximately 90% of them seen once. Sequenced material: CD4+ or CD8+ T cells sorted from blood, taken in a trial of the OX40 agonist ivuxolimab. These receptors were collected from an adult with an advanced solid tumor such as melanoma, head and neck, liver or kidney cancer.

The CDR3 protein is CASREGGQTNSPLHF. Written as DNA, the CDR3 is TGTGCCAGCAGGGAGGGGGGACAAACTAATTCACCCCTCCACTTT. The chain uses TRBV2 and TRBJ1-6; a possible D gene is TRBD1 (6 bases). The CDR3 contains 15 residues. Germline V gives CDR1 SNHLY, CDR2 FYNNEI. V shed 6 bases and J shed 6 bases, with 15 bases lying between them.

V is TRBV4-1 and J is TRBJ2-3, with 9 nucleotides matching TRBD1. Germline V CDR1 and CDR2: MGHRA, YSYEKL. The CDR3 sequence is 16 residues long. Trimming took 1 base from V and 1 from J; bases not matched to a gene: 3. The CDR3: CASSQARTGGTDTQYF. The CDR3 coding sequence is TGCGCCAGCAGCCAAGCCCGGACAGGGGGCACAGATACGCAGTATTTT.

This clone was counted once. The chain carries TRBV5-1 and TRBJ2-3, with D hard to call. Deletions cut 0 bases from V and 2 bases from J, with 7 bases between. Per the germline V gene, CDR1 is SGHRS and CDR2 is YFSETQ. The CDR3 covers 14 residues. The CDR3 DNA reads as TGCGCCAGCAGCTTGGGACTCCCCACAGATACGCAGTATTTT. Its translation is CASSLGLPTDTQYF.

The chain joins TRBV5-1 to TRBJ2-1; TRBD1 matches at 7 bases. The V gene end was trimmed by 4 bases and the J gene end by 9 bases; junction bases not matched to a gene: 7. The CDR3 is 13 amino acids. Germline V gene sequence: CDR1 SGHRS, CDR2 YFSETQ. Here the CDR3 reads CASSEQGLSEQFF. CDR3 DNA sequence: TGCGCCAGCAGCGAACAGGGGCTAAGTGAGCAGTTCTTC.

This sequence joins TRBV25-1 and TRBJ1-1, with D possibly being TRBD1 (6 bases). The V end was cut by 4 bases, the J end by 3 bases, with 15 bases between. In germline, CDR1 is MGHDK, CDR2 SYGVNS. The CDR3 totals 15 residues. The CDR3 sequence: CASSVIGGGDTEAFF. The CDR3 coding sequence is TGTGCCAGCAGTGTCATAGGGGGGGGAGACACTGAAGCTTTCTTT.

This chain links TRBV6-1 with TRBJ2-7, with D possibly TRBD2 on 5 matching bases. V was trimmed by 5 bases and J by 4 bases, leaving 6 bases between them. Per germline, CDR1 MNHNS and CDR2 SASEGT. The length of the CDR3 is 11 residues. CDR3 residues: CASSRGYEQYF. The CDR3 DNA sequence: TGTGCCAGCAGTCGAGGGTACGAGCAGTACTTC.

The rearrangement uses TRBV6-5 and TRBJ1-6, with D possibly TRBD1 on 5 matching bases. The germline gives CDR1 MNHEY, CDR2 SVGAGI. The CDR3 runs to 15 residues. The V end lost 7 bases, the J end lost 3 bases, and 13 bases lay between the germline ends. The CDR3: CASTPEGLYNSPLHF. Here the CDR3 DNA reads TGTGCCAGCACCCCGGAGGGACTCTATAATTCACCCCTCCACTTT.

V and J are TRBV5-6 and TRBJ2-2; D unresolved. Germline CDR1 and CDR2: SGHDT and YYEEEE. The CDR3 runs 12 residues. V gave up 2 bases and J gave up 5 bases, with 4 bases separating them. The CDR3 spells CASSFGTGELFF. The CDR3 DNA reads TGTGCCAGCAGCTTCGGGACCGGGGAGCTGTTTTTT. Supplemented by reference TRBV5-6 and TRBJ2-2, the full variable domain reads DAGVTQSPTHLIKTRGQQVTLRCSPKSGHDTVSWYQQALGQGPQFIFQYYEEEERQRGNFPDRFSGHQFPNYSSELNVNALLLGDSALYLCASSFGTGELFFGEGSRLTVL.

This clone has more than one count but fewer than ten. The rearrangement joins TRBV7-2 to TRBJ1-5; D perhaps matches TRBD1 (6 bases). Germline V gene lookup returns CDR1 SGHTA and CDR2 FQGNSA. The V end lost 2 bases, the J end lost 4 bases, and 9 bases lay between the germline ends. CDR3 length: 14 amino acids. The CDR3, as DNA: TGTGCCAGCAGCTTACAGGGGACGAATCAGCCCCAGCATTTT. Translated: CASSLQGTNQPQHF.

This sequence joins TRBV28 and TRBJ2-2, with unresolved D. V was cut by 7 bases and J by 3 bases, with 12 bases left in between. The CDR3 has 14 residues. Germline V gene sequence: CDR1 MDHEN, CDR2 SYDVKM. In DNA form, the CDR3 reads TGTGCCAGCATTGATATCCTTTACACCGGGGAGCTGTTTTTT. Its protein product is CASIDILYTGELFF.

The CDR3 protein is CASSEEQGYFNSPLHF. For the CDR3, the DNA is TGTGCCAGCAGTGAAGAACAGGGGTATTTTAATTCACCCCTCCACTTT. The rearrangement links TRBV6-1 to TRBJ1-6; 7 positions agree with TRBD1. The CDR3 has 16 amino acids. Trimming removed 1 base from V and 6 bases from J; junction bases left unmatched: 6. The germline V gene encodes CDR1 MNHNS and CDR2 SASEGT.

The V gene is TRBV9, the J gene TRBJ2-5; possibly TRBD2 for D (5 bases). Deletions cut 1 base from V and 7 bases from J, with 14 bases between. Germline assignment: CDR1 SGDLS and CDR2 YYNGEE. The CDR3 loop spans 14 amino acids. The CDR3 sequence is CASSVSRGFGTQYF. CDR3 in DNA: TGTGCCAGCAGCGTAAGCCGGGGATTTGGGACCCAGTACTTC. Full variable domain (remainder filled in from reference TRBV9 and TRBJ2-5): DSGVTQTPKHLITATGQRVTLRCSPRSGDLSVYWYQQSLDQGLQFLIQYYNGEERAKGNILERFSAQQFPDLHSELNLSSLELGDSALYFCASSVSRGFGTQYFGPGTRLLVL.

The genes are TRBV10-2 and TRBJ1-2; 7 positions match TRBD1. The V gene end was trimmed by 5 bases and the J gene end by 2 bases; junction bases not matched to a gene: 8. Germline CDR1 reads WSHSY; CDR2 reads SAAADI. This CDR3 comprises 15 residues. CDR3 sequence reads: CASSYNRGPNYGYTF. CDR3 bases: TGCGCCAGCAGTTATAACAGGGGCCCGAACTATGGCTACACCTTC.

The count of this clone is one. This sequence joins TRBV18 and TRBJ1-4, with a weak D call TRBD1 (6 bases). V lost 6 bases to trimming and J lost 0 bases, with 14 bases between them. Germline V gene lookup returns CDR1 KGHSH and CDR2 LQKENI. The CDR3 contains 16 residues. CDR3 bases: TGTGCCAGCTCGGGGGGCCAACTCCCAACTAATGAAAAACTGTTTTTT. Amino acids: CASSGGQLPTNEKLFF.

The CDR3 DNA sequence: TGTGCCAGCAGCGTGGGACTAGCGGGTGAGCAGTTCTTC. Translated, it gives CASSVGLAGEQFF. The J gene is TRBJ2-1, the V gene TRBV9, with 12 positions matching TRBD2. V lost 2 bases, J lost 9 bases, and 0 bases stayed unmatched. The CDR3 has 13 amino acids. In germline, CDR1 is SGDLS, CDR2 YYNGEE.

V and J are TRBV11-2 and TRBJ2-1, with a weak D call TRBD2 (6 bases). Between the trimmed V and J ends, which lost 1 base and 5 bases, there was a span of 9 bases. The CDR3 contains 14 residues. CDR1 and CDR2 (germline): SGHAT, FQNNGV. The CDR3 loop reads CASSLGWGDNEQFF. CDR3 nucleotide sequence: TGTGCCAGCAGCTTAGGTTGGGGGGACAATGAGCAGTTCTTC. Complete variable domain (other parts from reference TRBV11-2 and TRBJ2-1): EAGVAQSPRYKIIEKRQSVAFWCNPISGHATLYWYQQILGQGPKLLIQFQNNGVVDDSQLPKDRFSAERLKGVDSTLKIQPAKLEDSAVYLCASSLGWGDNEQFFGPGTRLTVL.

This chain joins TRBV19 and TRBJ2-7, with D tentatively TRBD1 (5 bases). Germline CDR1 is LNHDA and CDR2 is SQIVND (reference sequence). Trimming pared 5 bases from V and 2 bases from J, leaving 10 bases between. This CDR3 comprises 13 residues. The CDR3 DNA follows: TGTGCCAGTAGTCGACAGAGAGCCTACGAGCAGTACTTC. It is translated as CASSRQRAYEQYF.

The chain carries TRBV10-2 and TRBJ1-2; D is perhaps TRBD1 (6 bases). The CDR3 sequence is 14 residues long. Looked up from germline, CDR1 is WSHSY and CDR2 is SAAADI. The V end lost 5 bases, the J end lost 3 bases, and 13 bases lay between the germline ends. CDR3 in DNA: TGCGCCAGCAGTCGACAGGAGGGGTACTATGGCTACACCTTC. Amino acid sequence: CASSRQEGYYGYTF.

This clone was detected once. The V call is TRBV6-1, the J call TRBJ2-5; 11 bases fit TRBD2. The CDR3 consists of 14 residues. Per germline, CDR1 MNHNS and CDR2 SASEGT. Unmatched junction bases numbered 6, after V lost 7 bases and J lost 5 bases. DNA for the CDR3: TGTGCCAGCAAGTCGCTAGCGGGGGGCGAGACCCAGTACTTC. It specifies CASKSLAGGETQYF.

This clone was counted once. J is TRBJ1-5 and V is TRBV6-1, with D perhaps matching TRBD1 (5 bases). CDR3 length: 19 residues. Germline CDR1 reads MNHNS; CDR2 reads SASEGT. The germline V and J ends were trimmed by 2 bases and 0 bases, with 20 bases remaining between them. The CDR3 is CASSETPGRGVYSNQPQHF. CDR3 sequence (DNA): TGTGCCAGCAGTGAAACCCCGGGACGGGGGGTCTATAGCAATCAGCCCCAGCATTTT.

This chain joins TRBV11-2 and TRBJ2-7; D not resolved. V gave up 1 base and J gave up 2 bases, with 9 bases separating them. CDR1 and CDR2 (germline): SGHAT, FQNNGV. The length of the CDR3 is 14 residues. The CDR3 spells CASSLVASTYEQYF. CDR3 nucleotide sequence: TGTGCCAGCAGCTTAGTCGCCAGCACCTACGAGCAGTACTTC.

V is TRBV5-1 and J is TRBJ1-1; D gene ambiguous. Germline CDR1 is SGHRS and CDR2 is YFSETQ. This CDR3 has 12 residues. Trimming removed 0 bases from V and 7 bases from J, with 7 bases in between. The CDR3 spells CASSLDGYEAFF. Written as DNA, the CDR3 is TGCGCCAGCAGCTTGGACGGATATGAAGCTTTCTTT.

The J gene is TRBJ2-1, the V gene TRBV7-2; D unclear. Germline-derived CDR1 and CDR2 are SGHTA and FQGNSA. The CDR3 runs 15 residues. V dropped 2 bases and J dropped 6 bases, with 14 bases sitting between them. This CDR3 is CASSLIGRVSNEQFF. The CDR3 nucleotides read TGTGCCAGCAGCTTAATCGGCCGTGTCAGCAATGAGCAGTTCTTC.

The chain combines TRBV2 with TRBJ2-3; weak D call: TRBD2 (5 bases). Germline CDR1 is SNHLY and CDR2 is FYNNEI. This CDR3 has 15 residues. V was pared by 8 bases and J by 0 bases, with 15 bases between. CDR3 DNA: TGTGCCAGCCTCAGCCGGGCGGGTAGCACAGATACGCAGTATTTT. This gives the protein CASLSRAGSTDTQYF.

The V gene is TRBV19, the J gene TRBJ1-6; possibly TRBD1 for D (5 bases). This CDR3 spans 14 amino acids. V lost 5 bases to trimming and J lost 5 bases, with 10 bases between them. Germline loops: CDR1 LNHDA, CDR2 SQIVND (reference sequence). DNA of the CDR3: TGTGCCAGTAGTCTGGGGCAAAATAATTCACCCCTCCACTTT. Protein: CASSLGQNNSPLHF.